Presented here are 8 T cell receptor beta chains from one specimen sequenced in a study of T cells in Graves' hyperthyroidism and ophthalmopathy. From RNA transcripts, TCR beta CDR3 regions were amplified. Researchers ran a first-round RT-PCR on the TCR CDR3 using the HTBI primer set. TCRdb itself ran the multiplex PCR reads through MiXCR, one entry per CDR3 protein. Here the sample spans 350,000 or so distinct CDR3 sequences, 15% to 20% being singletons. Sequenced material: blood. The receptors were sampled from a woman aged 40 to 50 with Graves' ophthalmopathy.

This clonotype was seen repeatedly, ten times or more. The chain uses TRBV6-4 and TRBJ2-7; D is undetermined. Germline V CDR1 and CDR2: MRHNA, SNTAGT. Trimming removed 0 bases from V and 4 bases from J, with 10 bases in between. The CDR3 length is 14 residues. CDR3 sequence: CASSDSGPLYEQYF. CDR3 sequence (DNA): TGTGCCAGCAGTGACTCAGGGCCGCTTTACGAGCAGTACTTC.

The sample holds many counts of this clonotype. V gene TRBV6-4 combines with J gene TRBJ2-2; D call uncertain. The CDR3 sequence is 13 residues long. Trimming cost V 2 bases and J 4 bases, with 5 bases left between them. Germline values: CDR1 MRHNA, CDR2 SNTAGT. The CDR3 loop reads CASSDDSTGELFF. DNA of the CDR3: TGTGCCAGCAGTGACGATAGCACCGGGGAGCTGTTTTTT.

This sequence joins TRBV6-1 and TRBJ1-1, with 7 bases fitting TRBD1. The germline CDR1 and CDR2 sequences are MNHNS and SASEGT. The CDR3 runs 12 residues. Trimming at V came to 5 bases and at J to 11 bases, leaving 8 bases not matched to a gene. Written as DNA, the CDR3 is TGTGCCAGCAGTCAAGGACAGGCGAACGCTTTCTTT. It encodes CASSQGQANAFF.

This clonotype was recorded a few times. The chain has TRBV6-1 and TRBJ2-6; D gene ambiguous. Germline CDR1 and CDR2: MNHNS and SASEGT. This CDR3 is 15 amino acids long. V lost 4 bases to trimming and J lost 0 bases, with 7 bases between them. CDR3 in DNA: TGTGCCAGCAGTGTCCGTTTCTCTGGGGCCAACGTCCTGACTTTC. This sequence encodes CASSVRFSGANVLTF.

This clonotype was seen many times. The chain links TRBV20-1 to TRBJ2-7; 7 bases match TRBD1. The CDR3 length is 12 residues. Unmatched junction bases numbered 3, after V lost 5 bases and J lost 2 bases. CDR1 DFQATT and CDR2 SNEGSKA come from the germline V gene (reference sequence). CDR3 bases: TGCAGTGCTCAGACAGGGACCTACGAGCAGTACTTC. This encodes CSAQTGTYEQYF.

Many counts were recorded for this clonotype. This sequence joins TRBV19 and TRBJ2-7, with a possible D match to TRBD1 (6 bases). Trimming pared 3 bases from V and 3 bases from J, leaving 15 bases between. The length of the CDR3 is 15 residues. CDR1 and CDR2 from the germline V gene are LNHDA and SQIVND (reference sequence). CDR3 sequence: CASSIKADSFYEQYF. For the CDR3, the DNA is TGTGCCAGTAGTATCAAGGCGGACAGCTTCTACGAGCAGTACTTC.

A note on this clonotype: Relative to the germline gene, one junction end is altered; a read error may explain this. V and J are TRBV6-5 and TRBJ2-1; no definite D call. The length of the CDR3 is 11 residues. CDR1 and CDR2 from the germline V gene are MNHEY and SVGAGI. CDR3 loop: CASSDSNEQFF. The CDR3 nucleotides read TGTGCCAGCAGTGACTCCAATGAGCAGTTCTTC.

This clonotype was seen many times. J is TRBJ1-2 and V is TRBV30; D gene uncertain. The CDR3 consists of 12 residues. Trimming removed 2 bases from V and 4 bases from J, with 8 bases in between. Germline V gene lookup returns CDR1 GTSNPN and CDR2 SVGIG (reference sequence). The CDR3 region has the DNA TGTGCCTGGAGTTCTGGGATCTATGGCTACACCTTC. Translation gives CAWSSGIYGYTF.